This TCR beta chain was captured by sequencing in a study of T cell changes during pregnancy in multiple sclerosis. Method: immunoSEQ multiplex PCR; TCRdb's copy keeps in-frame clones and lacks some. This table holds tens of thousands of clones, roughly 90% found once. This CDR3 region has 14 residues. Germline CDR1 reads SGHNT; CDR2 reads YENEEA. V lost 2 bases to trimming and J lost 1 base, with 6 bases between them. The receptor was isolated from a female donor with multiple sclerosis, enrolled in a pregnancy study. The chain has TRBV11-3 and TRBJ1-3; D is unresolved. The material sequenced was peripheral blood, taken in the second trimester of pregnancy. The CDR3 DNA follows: TGTGCCAGCAGCTTAACCGGTTCTGGAAACACCATATATTTT. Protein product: CASSLTGSGNTIYF.